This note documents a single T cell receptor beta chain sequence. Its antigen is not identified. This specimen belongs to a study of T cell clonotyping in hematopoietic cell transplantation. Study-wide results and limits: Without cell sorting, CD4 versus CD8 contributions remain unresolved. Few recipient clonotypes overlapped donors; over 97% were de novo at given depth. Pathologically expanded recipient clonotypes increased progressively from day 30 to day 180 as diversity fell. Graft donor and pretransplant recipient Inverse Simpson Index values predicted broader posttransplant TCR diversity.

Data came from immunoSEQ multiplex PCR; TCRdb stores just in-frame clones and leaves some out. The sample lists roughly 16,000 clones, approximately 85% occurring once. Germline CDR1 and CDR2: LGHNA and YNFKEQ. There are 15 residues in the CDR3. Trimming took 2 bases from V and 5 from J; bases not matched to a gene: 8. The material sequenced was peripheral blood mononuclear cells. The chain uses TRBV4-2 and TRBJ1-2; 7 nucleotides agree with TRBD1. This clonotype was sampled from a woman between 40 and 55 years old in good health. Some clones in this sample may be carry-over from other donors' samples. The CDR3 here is CASSQPGQLEYGYTF. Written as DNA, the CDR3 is TGTGCCAGCAGCCAACCGGGACAGTTGGAGTATGGCTACACCTTC.